A selection of T cell receptor beta chains follows, all from one sample in a study of blood T cell repertoires in COVID-19. Clones were read by immunoSEQ multiplex PCR, and TCRdb kept only the in-frame ones, dropping some. The top ten clones hold 0.5% to 0.65% of a sample with roughly 150,000 clones, around 80% of them seen once. The specimen was peripheral blood. The receptors here all came from a man aged 60 to 69 with acute or convalescent COVID-19. The conserved cysteine and the conserved F or W are not part of the CDR3 here. The order of the fields is V gene, clone size, J gene, CDR3 protein. Clone size is shown for a subset of rows, as once, few, many or a class of expanded clone.

V: TRBV5-5
size: .
J: TRBJ1-2
CDR3: ASTPGGFFYGYT

V: TRBV21-1
size: .
J: TRBJ2-1
CDR3: ASSPGTSCLHEQF

V: TRBV29-1
size: .
J: TRBJ2-1
CDR3: SVESPAGINNEQF

V: TRBV4-1
size: .
J: TRBJ2-1
CDR3: ASSQVHKGGAHNEQF

V: TRBV19
size: .
J: TRBJ2-5
CDR3: ASSIGGLAGVETQY

V: TRBV6-5
size: .
J: TRBJ1-1
CDR3: ASSPLGAKNTEAF

V: TRBV3-1/TRBV3-2
size: .
J: TRBJ1-2
CDR3: ASSQGTGTYGYT

V: TRBV7-2
size: .
J: TRBJ2-6
CDR3: ASSLLSTNVLT

V: TRBV6-2/TRBV6-3
size: .
J: TRBJ2-7
CDR3: ASSYINVAYEQY

V: TRBV11-2
size: .
J: TRBJ1-3
CDR3: ASSFYAAGNTIY

V: TRBV4-2
size: many
J: TRBJ2-1
CDR3: ASSPPRVSYNEQF

V: TRBV7-2
size: .
J: TRBJ2-5
CDR3: ASSLVTSGGETQY

V: TRBV19
size: .
J: TRBJ1-2
CDR3: ASSMEPGGLGYT

V: TRBV28
size: .
J: TRBJ2-7
CDR3: ASRVMTGVSYEQY

V: TRBV5-1
size: .
J: TRBJ2-5
CDR3: ASSLVLGGQETQY

V: TRBV11-1
size: .
J: TRBJ2-7
CDR3: ASSAGGEQY

V: TRBV15
size: .
J: TRBJ2-1
CDR3: ATRTKTGGLLNEQF

V: TRBV6-5
size: .
J: TRBJ1-5
CDR3: ASRALTVSNQPQH

V: TRBV10-3
size: .
J: TRBJ2-5
CDR3: AIRGGEETQY

V: TRBV7-2
size: .
J: TRBJ2-7
CDR3: ASSLHPPGGGYEQY

V: TRBV2
size: .
J: TRBJ1-2
CDR3: ASSGHKTDDGYT

V: TRBV4-2
size: .
J: TRBJ2-7
CDR3: ASSQGGTSGAYEQY

V: TRBV23-1
size: .
J: TRBJ2-2
CDR3: ASSRIERTVKHGSGGTGELF

V: TRBV18
size: .
J: TRBJ1-2
CDR3: ASSPPGTGYGYT

V: TRBV11-3
size: once
J: TRBJ2-1
CDR3: ASSFSASGGHSSYNEQF

V: TRBV11-2
size: .
J: TRBJ2-2
CDR3: ASSLQDRNTGELF

V: TRBV7-9
size: .
J: TRBJ2-7
CDR3: ASSLSREQY

V: TRBV5-4
size: .
J: TRBJ1-2
CDR3: ASSGTPNYGYT

V: TRBV24-1
size: .
J: TRBJ2-1
CDR3: ATGGASYNEQF

V: TRBV7-2
size: once
J: TRBJ1-2
CDR3: ASSFTGSGYT

V: TRBV6-2/TRBV6-3
size: .
J: TRBJ2-3
CDR3: ASSPRLAGGPDTQY

V: TRBV29-1
size: .
J: TRBJ2-7
CDR3: SVRDVGSYEQY

V: TRBV28
size: .
J: TRBJ1-5
CDR3: ASSFGGQGNQPQH

V: TRBV7-9
size: .
J: TRBJ1-5
CDR3: ASSGRGPQPQH

V: TRBV19
size: few
J: TRBJ2-1
CDR3: ASSIGTSGGNEQF

V: TRBV19
size: .
J: TRBJ1-5
CDR3: ASSAQGYKGQPQH

V: TRBV4-1
size: .
J: TRBJ2-3
CDR3: ASSQVLTGSADTQY

V: TRBV7-2
size: once
J: TRBJ1-3
CDR3: ASSQKPSGNTIY

V: TRBV7-2
size: .
J: TRBJ2-5
CDR3: ASSLTGTKQETQY

V: TRBV19
size: once
J: TRBJ2-7
CDR3: ASSPPSWRFSYEQY

V: TRBV6-5
size: few
J: TRBJ1-1
CDR3: ASSLGTGVYRAF